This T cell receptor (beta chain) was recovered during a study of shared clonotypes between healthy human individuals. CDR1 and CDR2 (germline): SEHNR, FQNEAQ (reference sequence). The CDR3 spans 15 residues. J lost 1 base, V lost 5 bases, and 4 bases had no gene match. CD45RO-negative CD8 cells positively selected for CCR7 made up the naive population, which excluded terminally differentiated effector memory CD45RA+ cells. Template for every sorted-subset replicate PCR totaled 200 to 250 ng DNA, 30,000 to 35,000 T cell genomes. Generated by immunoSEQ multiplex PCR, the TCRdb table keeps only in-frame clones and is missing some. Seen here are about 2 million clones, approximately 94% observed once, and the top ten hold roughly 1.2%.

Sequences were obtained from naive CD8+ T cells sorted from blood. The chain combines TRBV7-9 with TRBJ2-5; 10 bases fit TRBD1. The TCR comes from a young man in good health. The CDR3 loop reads CASSPGQGLQETQYF. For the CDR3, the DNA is TGTGCCAGCAGCCCGGGACAGGGGCTCCAAGAGACCCAGTACTTC.